This entry concerns a single T cell receptor (beta chain). The data are from a study of blood T cell repertoires in COVID-19. About the research overall: The United States, Italy and Spain supplied acute and convalescent COVID-19 samples. The cDNA or gDNA used as material had been derived from T cells, B-cell-depleted T cells, or PBMCs.

The germline CDR1 and CDR2 sequences are LGHDT and YNNKEL (reference sequence). This CDR3 is 13 amino acids long. J lost 3 bases, V lost 7 bases, and 4 bases had no gene match. As originally analysed: Amplification of reference gene primers provided the estimated nucleated cell counts. Clones were sequenced by immunoSEQ multiplex PCR, and TCRdb holds only the in-frame ones, with some missing. V and J calls and clone size follow that table, whereas D and trimming were derived from the DNA. The sample lists over 140,000 clones; around 80% were seen once. The sample comprised peripheral blood. The chain links TRBV3-1 (or the pseudogene TRBV3-2) to TRBJ1-1; 8 nucleotides line up with TRBD1. The TCR was taken from an elderly woman with active or convalescent COVID-19. The CDR3 nucleotides read TGTGCCAGCATCGGACAGGGCTACACTGAAGCTTTCTTT. Translated: CASIGQGYTEAFF.